Sequencing of this TCR beta chain was carried out in a study of blood T cell repertoires in COVID-19. Study information: T cells, B-cell-depleted T cells, or PBMCs provided the cDNA or gDNA that served as material.

Repertoires were generated with immunoSEQ multiplex PCR, while TCRdb's copy carries only in-frame clones and drops some. The repertoire holds over 150,000 clones, with 79% as singletons. The germline gives CDR1 MDHEN, CDR2 SYDVKM. Unmatched junction bases numbered 12, after V lost 1 base and J lost 5 bases. CDR3 length equals 18 residues. V usage is TRBV28 and J usage is TRBJ2-1; 9 bases match TRBD2. The sample consisted of PBMCs or T cells enriched from blood (not recorded which). The clonotype was recovered from a woman aged 65 to 85 in a cohort exposed to, infected with or recovered from COVID-19 (not recorded which). DNA for the CDR3: TGTGCCAGCAGTTTATACCGAGTACTTCTAGCGGGACACAATGAGCAGTTCTTC. This translates into CASSLYRVLLAGHNEQFF.